Below, 11 T cell receptor beta chains from the same sample are listed, as sequenced in a study of OX40 agonist ivuxolimab in advanced cancers. Some clones are missing from TCRdb's copy, which holds only in-frame ones; the method was immunoSEQ multiplex PCR. The sample has some 80,000 clones, roughly 90% seen once. Sequencing was performed on CD4+ or CD8+ T cells sorted from blood, taken in a trial of the OX40 agonist ivuxolimab. The receptors here all came from an adult with an advanced solid tumor such as melanoma, head and neck, liver or kidney cancer.

This clone has just one count. Here the CDR3 reads CAISGGTQETQYF. DNA for the CDR3: TGTGCCATCAGTGGGGGGACCCAAGAGACCCAGTACTTC. J is TRBJ2-5 and V is TRBV10-3; D tentatively reads TRBD1 or TRBD2 (5 bases each). V lost 4 bases, J lost 1 base, and 7 bases lay in between. Per germline, CDR1 ENHRY and CDR2 SYGVKD. This CDR3 has 13 amino acids.

This rearrangement joins TRBV19 to TRBJ1-2; D is uncertain. The V end was cut by 5 bases, the J end by 1 base, with 11 bases between. CDR1 LNHDA and CDR2 SQIVND come from the germline V gene (reference sequence). The CDR3 length is 14 residues. CDR3 DNA: TGTGCCAGTAGTCCACGGACCGGTAACTATGGCTACACCTTC. This translates into CASSPRTGNYGYTF.

The chain uses TRBV27 and TRBJ2-2, with D perhaps TRBD1 (6 bases). The CDR3 consists of 15 residues. The germline V gene encodes CDR1 MNHEY and CDR2 SMNVEV (reference sequence). Trimming left V 9 bases short and J 4 bases short, with 18 bases between. In DNA, the CDR3 is TGTGCCAGTAGGATACAGGGTGCGGGCACCGGGGAGCTGTTTTTT. Translation gives CASRIQGAGTGELFF.

V gene TRBV6-5 combines with J gene TRBJ1-3; possibly TRBD1 for D (5 bases). Germline CDR1 and CDR2: MNHEY and SVGAGI. The germline V and J ends were trimmed by 10 bases and 9 bases, with 13 bases remaining between them. The CDR3 is 11 amino acids. The DNA for the CDR3 is TGTGCCACCGAGGGGAGTAGCACCATATATTTT. Translated, it gives CATEGSSTIYF.

CDR3 amino acids: CASSFDRRYEQYF. In DNA form, the CDR3 reads TGTGCCAGCAGTTTTGACAGGCGCTACGAGCAGTACTTC. The J gene is TRBJ2-7, the V gene TRBV2; a possible D gene is TRBD1 (6 bases). V was pared by 5 bases and J by 3 bases, with 11 bases between. The germline gives CDR1 SNHLY, CDR2 FYNNEI. This CDR3 has 13 residues.

The rearrangement joins TRBV18 to TRBJ2-5, with 7 positions matching TRBD2. J was trimmed by 2 bases and V by 3 bases; bases with no gene match: 18. CDR1 and CDR2 from the germline V gene are KGHSH and LQKENI. The CDR3 extends over 19 amino acids. CDR3 bases: TGTGCCAGCTCACCTTACCTCGGGACTAATATCGTCCCACAAGAGACCCAGTACTTC. Translation: CASSPYLGTNIVPQETQYF.

The chain recombines TRBV29-1 with TRBJ2-1; D may be TRBD1 (9 bases). The germline V gene encodes CDR1 SQVTM and CDR2 ANQGSEA. The CDR3 consists of 18 residues. V was shortened by 7 bases and J by 4 bases, with 29 bases between the two germline ends. CDR3 coding DNA: TGCAGCGCTACCGACAGGGGGAGAGGCGGGGGGATATACAATGAGCAGTTCTTC. This sequence encodes CSATDRGRGGGIYNEQFF.

The V gene is TRBV14, the J gene TRBJ2-3; 12 bases are a match to TRBD2. CDR1 and CDR2 from the germline V gene are SGHDN and FVKESK. The CDR3 contains 17 residues. Trimming removed 4 bases from V and 5 bases from J; junction bases left unmatched: 10. The CDR3, as DNA: TGTGCCAGCAGCCGGACAATCCTAGCGGGAGGGGGAGATACGCAGTATTTT. This sequence encodes CASSRTILAGGGDTQYF.

The rearrangement joins TRBV28 to TRBJ1-6, with 8 positions matching TRBD1. After removal of 3 bases from V and 7 bases from J, the junction contained 5 bases not matched to a gene. The CDR3 covers 15 residues. CDR1 and CDR2 from the germline V gene are MDHEN and SYDVKM. For the CDR3, the DNA is TGTGCCAGCAGTTTCGGTGACAGGGGAAATTCACCCCTCCACTTT. This gives the protein CASSFGDRGNSPLHF.

This clone was found once. This sequence joins TRBV2 and TRBJ2-6, with TRBD1 identical over 7 bases. The CDR3 consists of 16 residues. J was trimmed by 0 bases and V by 5 bases; bases with no gene match: 4. Germline V gene lookup returns CDR1 SNHLY and CDR2 FYNNEI. The CDR3 region has the DNA TGTGCCAGCAGTAGGGACAGTAGCTCTGGGGCCAACGTCCTGACTTTC. Its protein is CASSRDSSSGANVLTF.

The rearrangement joins TRBV2 to TRBJ1-2; no reliable D call. In germline, CDR1 is SNHLY, CDR2 FYNNEI. The length of the CDR3 is 14 residues. V lost 6 bases to trimming and J lost 4 bases, with 15 bases between them. The CDR3, as DNA: TGTGCCAGCAGCGACGACCGATCGCTCTATGGCTACACCTTC. Translation gives CASSDDRSLYGYTF.